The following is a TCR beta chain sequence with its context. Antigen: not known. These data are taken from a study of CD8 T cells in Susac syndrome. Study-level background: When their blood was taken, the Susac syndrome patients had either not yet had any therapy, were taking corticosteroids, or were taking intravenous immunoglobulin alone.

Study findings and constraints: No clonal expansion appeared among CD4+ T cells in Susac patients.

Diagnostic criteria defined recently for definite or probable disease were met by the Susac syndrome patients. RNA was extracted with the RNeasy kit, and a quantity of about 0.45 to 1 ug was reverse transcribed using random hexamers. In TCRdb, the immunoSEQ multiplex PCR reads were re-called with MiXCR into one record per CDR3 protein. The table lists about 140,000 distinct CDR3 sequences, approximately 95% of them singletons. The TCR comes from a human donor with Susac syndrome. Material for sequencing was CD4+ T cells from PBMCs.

The CDR3 DNA reads TGTGCCAGCAGCCAAGATCCAGGTGGAGATACGCAGTATTTT. Translated, it gives CASSQDPGGDTQYF. This chain links TRBV3-1 with TRBJ2-3; D is uncertain. Per germline, CDR1 LGHDT and CDR2 YNNKEL (reference sequence). V was shortened by 0 bases and J by 5 bases, with 9 bases between the two germline ends. This CDR3 region has 14 residues.